This T cell receptor (beta chain) was sequenced during a study of CD4 T cells in relation to SARS-CoV-2 and coronaviruses. CD4+ T cells from unexposed donors were obtained before the COVID-19 pandemic (2011-2018). Of note for this clone: What it binds is not known.

The germline V gene has CDR1 SGDLS and CDR2 YYNGEE. The CDR3 is made up of 15 amino acids. Trimming took 4 bases from V and 5 from J; bases not matched to a gene: 9. Uncultured naive and memory CD4+ T cells supplied DNA for deep TCR-beta sequencing. The protocol was immunoSEQ multiplex PCR, while the TCRdb copy is restricted to in-frame clones and leaves out a portion. Of about 68,000 clones in the sample, 93% were seen once. Study results and caveats: In roughly 60% of donors, memory CD4+ clonotypes crossrecognized SARS-CoV-2 and at least one common cold coronavirus spike. No crossreactivity against non-spike viral proteins was tested here.

Sequencing was performed on naive CD4+ T cells from PBMCs. Subset: naive CD4+ T cells isolated by negative enrichment. The receptor was derived from a human donor in good health. The V and J genes are TRBV9 and TRBJ2-3; 8 bases line up with TRBD2. The CDR3 DNA reads TGTGCCAGCAGCCCCCAGCTAGCGGGCATAGATACGCAGTATTTT. Protein: CASSPQLAGIDTQYF.